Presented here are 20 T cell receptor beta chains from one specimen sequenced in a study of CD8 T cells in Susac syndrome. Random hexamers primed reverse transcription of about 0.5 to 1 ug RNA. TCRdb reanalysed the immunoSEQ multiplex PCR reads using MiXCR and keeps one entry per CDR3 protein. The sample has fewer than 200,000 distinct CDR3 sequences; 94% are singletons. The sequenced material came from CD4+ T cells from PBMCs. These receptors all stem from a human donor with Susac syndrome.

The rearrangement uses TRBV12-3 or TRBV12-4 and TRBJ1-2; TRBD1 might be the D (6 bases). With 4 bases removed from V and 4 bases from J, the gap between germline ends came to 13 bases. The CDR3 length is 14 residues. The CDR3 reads CASSSLRQVYGYTF. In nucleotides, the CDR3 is TGTGCCAGCAGTTCTCTCCGACAGGTCTATGGCTACACCTTC.

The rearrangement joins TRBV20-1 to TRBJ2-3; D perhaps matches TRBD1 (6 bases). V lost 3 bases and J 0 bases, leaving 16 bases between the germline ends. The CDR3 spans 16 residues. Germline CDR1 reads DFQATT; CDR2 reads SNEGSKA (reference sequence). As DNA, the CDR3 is TGCAGTGCTAGGGTCACCGGGACACCGAGCACAGATACGCAGTATTTT. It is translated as CSARVTGTPSTDTQYF.

CDR3 DNA: TGTGCCAGCTCACCACGATTAAACATTCAGTACTTC. Protein product: CASSPRLNIQYF. The genes are TRBV18 and TRBJ2-4; D gene ambiguous. V lost 1 base and J lost 6, with 4 bases in between. Per the germline V gene, CDR1 is KGHSH and CDR2 is LQKENI. The CDR3 has 12 residues. Complete variable domain (other parts from reference TRBV18 and TRBJ2-4): NAGVMQNPRHLVRRRGQEARLRCSPMKGHSHVYWYRQLPEEGLKFMVYLQKENIIDESGMPKERFSAEFPKEGPSILRIQQVVRGDSAAYFCASSPRLNIQYFGAGTRLSVL.

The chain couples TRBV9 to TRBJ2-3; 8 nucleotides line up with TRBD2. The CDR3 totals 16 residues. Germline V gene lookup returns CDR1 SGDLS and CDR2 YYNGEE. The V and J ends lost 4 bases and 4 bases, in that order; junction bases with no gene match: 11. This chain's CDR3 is CASSLTGGPEADTQYF. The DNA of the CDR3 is TGTGCCAGCAGCCTGACGGGGGGGCCAGAGGCAGATACGCAGTATTTT.

In DNA form, the CDR3 reads TGTGCCAGCTCACCTAGGCCCACGGGGAGGACCTACAATGAGCAGTTCTTC. It translates to CASSPRPTGRTYNEQFF. V and J are TRBV18 and TRBJ2-1, with D possibly being TRBD2 (6 bases). Trimming took off 3 bases at V and 2 bases at J, with 17 bases between the two ends. The germline V gene encodes CDR1 KGHSH and CDR2 LQKENI. This CDR3 is 17 amino acids long.

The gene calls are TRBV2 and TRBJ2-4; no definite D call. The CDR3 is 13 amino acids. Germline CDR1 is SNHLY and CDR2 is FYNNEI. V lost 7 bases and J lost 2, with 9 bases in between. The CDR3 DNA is TGTGCCAGCACGTCCGAATCCAAAAACATTCAGTACTTC. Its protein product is CASTSESKNIQYF.

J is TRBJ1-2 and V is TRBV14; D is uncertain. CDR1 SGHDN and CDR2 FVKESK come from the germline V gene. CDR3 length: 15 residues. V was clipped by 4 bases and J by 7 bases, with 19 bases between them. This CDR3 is CASSPLPDARRGYTF. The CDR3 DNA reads TGTGCCAGCAGCCCTCTCCCGGACGCCAGGCGTGGCTACACCTTC.

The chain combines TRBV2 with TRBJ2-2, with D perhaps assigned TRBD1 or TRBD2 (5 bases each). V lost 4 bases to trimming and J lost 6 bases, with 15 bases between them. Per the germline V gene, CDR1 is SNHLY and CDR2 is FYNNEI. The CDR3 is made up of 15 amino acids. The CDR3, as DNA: TGTGCCAGCAGTGTAGAACGGGGCCCGGCCGGGGAGCTGTTTTTT. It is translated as CASSVERGPAGELFF.

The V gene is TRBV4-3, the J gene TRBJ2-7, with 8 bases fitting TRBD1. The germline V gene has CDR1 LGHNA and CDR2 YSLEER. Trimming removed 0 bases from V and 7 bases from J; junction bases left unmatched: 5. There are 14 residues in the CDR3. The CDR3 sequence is CASSQDQGAREQYF. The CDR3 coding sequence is TGCGCCAGCAGCCAAGATCAGGGGGCGCGGGAGCAGTACTTC.

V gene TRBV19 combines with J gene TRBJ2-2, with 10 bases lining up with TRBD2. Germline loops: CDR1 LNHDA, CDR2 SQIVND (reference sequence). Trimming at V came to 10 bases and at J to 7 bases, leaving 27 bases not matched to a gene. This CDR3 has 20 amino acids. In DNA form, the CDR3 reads TGTGCCACCCGAGGGACTAGCGTCCTGGGGGGAGGGTTTTCGCACGGGGAGCTGTTTTTT. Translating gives CATRGTSVLGGGFSHGELFF.

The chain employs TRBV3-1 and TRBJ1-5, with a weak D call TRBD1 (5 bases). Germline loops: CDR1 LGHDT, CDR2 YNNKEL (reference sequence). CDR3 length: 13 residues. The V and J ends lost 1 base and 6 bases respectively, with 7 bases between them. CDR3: CASSQVGGQPQHF. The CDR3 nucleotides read TGTGCCAGCAGCCAAGTGGGGGGTCAGCCCCAGCATTTT.

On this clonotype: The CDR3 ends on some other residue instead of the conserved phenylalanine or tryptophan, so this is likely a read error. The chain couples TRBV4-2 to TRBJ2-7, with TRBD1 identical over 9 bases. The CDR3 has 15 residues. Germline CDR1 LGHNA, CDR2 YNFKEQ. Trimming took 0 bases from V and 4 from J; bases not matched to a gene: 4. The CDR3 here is CASSQERTGVYEQYL. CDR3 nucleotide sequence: TGTGCCAGCAGCCAAGAACGGACAGGGGTTTACGAGCAGTACCTC.

In DNA form, the CDR3 reads TGTGCCAGCAGCCGCCGCAGCGGGGGGGCCGAGGAGACCCAGTACTTC. This gives the protein CASSRRSGGAEETQYF. V and J are TRBV4-2 and TRBJ2-5; 10 nucleotides line up with TRBD2. The J segment lost 5 bases and the V segment lost 4 bases, leaving 10 bases of the junction unmatched. This CDR3 region has 16 residues. The germline CDR1 and CDR2 sequences are LGHNA and YNFKEQ.

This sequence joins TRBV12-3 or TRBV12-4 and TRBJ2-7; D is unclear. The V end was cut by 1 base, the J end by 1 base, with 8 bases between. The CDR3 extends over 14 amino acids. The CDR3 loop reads CASSLGSESYEQYF. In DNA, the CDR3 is TGTGCCAGCAGTTTAGGTTCAGAATCCTACGAGCAGTACTTC.

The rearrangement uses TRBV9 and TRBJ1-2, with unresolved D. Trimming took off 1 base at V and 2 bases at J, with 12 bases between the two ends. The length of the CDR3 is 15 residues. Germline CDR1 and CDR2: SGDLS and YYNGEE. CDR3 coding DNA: TGTGCCAGCAGCGTAAGAATTGGGGAAAACTATGGCTACACCTTC. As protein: CASSVRIGENYGYTF.

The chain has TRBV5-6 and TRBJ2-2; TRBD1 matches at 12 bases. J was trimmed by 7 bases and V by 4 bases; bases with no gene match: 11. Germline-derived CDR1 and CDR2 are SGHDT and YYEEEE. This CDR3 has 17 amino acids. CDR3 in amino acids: CASSEPGTGGSIGELFF. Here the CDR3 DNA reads TGTGCCAGCAGCGAACCGGGGACAGGGGGCTCAATCGGGGAGCTGTTTTTT.

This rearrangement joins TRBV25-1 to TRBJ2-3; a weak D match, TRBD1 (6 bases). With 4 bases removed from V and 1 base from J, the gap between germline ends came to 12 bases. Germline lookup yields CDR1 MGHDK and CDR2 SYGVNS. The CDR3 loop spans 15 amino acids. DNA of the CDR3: TGTGCCAGCAGTGCCCAGGGACAACGCACAGATACGCAGTATTTT. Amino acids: CASSAQGQRTDTQYF.

CDR3 in amino acids: CSALSQGEQYF. CDR3 DNA sequence: TGCAGTGCCCTATCCCAGGGCGAGCAGTACTTC. The chain combines TRBV20-1 with TRBJ2-7; maybe TRBD1 (5 bases). This CDR3 contains 11 residues. CDR1 and CDR2 (germline): DFQATT, SNEGSKA (reference sequence). V dropped 6 bases and J dropped 6 bases, with 12 bases sitting between them.

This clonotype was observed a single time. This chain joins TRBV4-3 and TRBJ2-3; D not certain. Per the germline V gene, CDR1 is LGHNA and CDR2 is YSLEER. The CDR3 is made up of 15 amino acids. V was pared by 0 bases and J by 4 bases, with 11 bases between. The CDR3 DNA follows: TGCGCCAGCAGCCAAGAGAGGAGCTCCGCAGATACGCAGTATTTT. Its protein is CASSQERSSADTQYF.

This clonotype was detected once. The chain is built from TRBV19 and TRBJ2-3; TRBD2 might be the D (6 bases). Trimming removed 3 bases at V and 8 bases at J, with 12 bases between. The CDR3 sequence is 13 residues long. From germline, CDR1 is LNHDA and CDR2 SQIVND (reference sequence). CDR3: CASSIEAGLTQYF. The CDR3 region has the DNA TGTGCCAGTAGTATTGAGGCGGGGCTTACGCAGTATTTT.